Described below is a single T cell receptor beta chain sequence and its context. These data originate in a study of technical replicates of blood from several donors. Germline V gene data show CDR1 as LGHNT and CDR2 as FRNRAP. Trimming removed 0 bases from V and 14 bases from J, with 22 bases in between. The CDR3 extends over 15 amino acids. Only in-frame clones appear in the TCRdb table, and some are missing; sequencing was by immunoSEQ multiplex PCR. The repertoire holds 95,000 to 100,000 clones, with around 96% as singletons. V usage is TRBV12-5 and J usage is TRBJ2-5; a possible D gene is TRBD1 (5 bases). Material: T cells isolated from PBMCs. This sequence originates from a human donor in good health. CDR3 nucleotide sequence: TGTGCTAGTGGTTTGGTACTGCAGGGCCATCGGAGACCCTACTTC. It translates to CASGLVLQGHRRPYF.